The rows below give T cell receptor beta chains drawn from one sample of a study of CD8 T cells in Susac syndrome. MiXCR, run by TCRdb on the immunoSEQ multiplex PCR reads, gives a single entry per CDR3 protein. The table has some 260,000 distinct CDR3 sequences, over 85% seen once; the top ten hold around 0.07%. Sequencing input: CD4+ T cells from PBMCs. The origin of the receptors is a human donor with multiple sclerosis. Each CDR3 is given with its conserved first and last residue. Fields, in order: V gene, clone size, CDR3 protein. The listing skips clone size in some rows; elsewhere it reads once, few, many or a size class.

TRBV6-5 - CASTTRGGADSPLHF
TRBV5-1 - CASSPGDRENTEAFF
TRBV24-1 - CATSEGWTGTEKLFF
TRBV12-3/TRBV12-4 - CASSLVRGTEAFF
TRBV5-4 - CASSIYGRYIQYF
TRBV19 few CASSTTGKMNTEAFF
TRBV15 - CATSLYPTGRSPLHF
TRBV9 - CASNMDGLAGFNEQFF
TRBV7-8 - CASSLDEINTGELFF
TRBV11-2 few CASSQMGDTQYF
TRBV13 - CASSRYSGGGARETQYF
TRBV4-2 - CASSQDRGISDTQYF
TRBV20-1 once CSAREGTGGFNQPQHF
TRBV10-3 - CAITALGAGTDTQYF
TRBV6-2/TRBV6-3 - CASRSDRGLNSPLHF
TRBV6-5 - CASSRGPGGGYTF
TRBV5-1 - CASSSTGVSGGEQFF
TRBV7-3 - CASSSLTRDRSYEQYF
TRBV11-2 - CASSLAGSRTDTQYF
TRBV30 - CAWNKGPNQPQHF
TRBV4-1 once CASSRGLAGGIFNEQFF
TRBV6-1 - CASSASLGGVSEKLFF
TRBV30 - CAWSASAGPQETQYF
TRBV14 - CASSQDLAAYNEQFF
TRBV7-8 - CASSLRAGRIEAFF
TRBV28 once CASSESFYEQYF
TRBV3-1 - CASSLPSAEAFF
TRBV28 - CASSFTGPNEKLFF
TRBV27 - CASRWTANTEAFF
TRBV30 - CAWRGRGRETQYF
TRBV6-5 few CASSFPGNTEAFF
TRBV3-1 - CASSQGAQRGNQPQHF
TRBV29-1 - CSVTETGDGNTIYF
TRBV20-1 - CSAGGGKETQYF
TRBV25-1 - CASSESTGRDSPLHF
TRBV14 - CASSQDRLREFVGELFF
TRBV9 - CASSALGYGYTF
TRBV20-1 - CSATHQETQYF
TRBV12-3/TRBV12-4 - CASSFATSGGDDGELFF
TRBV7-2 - CASSLNRGNYGYTF
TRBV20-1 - CSARISGAPYNEQFF
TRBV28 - CASSSGQNNEQFF
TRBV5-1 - CASSWTNLIADTEAFF
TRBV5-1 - CASSLEGQKNTEAFF
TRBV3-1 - CASSHTGAREQYF
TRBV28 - CASSSPDRAMETQYF
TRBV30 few CAWWRGVAGAGRNEQYF
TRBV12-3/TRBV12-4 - CASSLKYEQYF
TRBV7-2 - CASSTPAVPNGYTF
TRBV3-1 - CASSRGTVSTEAFF
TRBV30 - CAWDTGQDAYEQYF
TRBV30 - CACQVSGNTEAFF
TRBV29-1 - CSVDERVSGYTF
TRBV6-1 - CASSERGVRDTEAFF
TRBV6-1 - CASSEDYGGLDQPQHF
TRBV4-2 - CASSQDQGGTYGYTF
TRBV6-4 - CASSGVNTGELFF